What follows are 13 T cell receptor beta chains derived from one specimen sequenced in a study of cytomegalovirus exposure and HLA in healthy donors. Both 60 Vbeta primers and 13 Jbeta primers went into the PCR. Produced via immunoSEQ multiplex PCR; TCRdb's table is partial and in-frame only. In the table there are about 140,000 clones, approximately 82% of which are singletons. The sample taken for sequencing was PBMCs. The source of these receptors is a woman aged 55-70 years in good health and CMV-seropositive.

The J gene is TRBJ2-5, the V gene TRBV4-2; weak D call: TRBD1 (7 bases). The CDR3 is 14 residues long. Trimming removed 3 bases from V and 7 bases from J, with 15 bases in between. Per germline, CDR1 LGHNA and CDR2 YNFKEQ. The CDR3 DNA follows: TGTGCCAGCAGCCAGGAGGGGGCGATGGGGACCCAGTACTTC. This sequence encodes CASSQEGAMGTQYF.

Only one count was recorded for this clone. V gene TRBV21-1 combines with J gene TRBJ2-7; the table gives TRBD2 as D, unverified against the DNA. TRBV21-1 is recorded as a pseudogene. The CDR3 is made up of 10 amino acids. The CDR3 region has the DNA TGTGCCAGCCCTCTCTACGAGCAGTACTTC. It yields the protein CASPLYEQYF.

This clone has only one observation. CDR3 region: CASRPDRGRYGYTF. The CDR3 DNA follows: TGTGCCAGCAGACCGGACAGGGGGCGTTATGGCTACACCTTC. The chain is built from TRBV28 and TRBJ1-2, with 11 bases fitting TRBD1. The length of the CDR3 is 14 residues. After removal of 6 bases from V and 5 bases from J, the junction contained 5 bases not matched to a gene. CDR1 is MDHEN and CDR2 is SYDVKM in the germline V gene.

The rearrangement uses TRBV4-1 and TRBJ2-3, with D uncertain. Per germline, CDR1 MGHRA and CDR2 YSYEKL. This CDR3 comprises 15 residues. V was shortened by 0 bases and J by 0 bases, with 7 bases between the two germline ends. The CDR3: CASSQDERSTDTQYF. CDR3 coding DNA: TGCGCCAGCAGCCAAGACGAGCGAAGCACAGATACGCAGTATTTT.

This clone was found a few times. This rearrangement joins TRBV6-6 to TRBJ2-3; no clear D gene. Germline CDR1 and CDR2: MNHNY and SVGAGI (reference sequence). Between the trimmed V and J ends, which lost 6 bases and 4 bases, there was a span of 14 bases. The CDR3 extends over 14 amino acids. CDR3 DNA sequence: TGTGCCAGCAGCTACCCAGTTAACGCAGATACGCAGTATTTT. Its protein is CASSYPVNADTQYF.

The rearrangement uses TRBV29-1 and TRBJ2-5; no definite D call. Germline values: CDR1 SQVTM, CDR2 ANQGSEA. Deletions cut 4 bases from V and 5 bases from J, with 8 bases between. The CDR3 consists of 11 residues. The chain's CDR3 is CSVGGAETQYF. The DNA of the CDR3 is TGCAGCGTTGGTGGAGCGGAGACCCAGTACTTC.

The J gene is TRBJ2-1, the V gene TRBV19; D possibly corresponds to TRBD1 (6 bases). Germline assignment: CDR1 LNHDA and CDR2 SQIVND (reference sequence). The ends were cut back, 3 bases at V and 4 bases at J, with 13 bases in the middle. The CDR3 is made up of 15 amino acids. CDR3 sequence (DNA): TGTGCCAGTAGTATTAAGCAGGGGCCATACAATGAGCAGTTCTTC. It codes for CASSIKQGPYNEQFF.

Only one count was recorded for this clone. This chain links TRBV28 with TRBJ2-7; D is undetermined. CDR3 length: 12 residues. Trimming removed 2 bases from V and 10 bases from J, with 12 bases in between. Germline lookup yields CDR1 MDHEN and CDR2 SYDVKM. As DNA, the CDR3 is TGTGCCAGCAGTTTAAGAGTGCCCCAACAGTACTTC. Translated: CASSLRVPQQYF.

CDR3 sequence: CASRISCTQYF. CDR3 sequence (DNA): TGTGCAAGTCGCATTAGTTGCACGCAGTATTTT. The rearrangement uses TRBV12-2 and TRBJ2-3; the DNA was not compared with TRBD2, the D call given in the table. TRBV12-2 is flagged as a pseudogene. The CDR3 is 11 residues long.

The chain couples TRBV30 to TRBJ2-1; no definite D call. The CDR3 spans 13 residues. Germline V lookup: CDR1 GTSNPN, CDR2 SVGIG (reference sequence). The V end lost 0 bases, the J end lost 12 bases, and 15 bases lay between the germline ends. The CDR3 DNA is TGTGCCTGGAGTGTAAATCCCGCGCTTGTGCAGTTCTTC. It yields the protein CAWSVNPALVQFF.

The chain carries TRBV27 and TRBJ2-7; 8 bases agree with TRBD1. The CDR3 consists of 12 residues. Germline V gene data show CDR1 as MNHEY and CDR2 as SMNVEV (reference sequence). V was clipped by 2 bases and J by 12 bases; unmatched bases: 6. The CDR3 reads CASSLDGQGLYF. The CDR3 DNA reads TGTGCCAGCAGTTTAGATGGACAGGGATTGTACTTC.

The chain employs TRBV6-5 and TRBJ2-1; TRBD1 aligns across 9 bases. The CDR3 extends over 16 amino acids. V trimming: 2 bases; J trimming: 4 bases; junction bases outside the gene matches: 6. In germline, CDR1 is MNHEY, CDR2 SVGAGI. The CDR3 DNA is TGTGCCAGCAGTTACCACGCCGGGACAGGGTACAATGAGCAGTTCTTC. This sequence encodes CASSYHAGTGYNEQFF.

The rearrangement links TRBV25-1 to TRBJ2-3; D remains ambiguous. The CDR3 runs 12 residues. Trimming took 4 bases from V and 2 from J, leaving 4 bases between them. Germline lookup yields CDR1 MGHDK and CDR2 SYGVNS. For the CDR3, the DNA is TGTGCCAGCAGTGGACTCACAGATACGCAGTATTTT. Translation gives CASSGLTDTQYF.